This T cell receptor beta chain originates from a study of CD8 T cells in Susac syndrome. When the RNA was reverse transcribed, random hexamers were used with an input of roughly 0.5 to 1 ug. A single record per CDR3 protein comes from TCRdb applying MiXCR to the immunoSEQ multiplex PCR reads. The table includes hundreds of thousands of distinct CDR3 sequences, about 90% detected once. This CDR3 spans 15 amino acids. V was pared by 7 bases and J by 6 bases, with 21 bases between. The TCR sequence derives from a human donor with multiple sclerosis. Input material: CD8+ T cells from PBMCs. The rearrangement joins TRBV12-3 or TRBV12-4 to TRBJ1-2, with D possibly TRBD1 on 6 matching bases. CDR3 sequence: CASTALTGVVNGYTF. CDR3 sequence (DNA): TGTGCCAGCACCGCCTTGACAGGAGTGGTCAATGGCTACACCTTC.